This TCR beta chain was found in a study of identifying expanded T cells in peripheral blood. CDR1 and CDR2 from the germline V gene are SEHNR and FQNEAQ (reference sequence). The CDR3 extends over 12 amino acids. Trimming left V 1 base short and J 7 bases short, with 4 bases between. Points from the study as a whole: Across healthy donors, higher total template counts meant significantly greater roughly 2-week count variance. Over approximately two and four weeks, about 15 and 19 clones changed, versus around 1.1 between replicates.

During the collection period, no donor immune events like infections were recorded. Worth noting for this clone: Its specificity is unknown.

Produced via immunoSEQ multiplex PCR; TCRdb's table is partial and in-frame only. The sample shows more than 80,000 clones, approximately 89% of them seen only once. The chain is built from TRBV7-9 and TRBJ1-4; D call uncertain. The clonotype comes from a person aged 18 to 75 in good health. The sample was blood. CDR3 DNA: TGTGCCAGCAGCTTAGGGAGTGAAAAACTGTTTTTT. This encodes CASSLGSEKLFF.